This entry features one TCR beta chain sequence. What it binds is unknown. Next came a second PCR, run for roughly 7 to 12 cycles, which used a sample-barcoded 5' primer along with a J-beta primer mix. From the 5' RACE reads, TCRdb called clonotypes with MiXCR, one entry per CDR3 protein. The top ten clones hold about 3.8% of a sample with around 1,600,000 distinct CDR3 sequences, 40% to 45% of them seen once. This specimen comes from a study of blood T cells in healthy people across ages. Whole-study findings and limits: Estimates of diversity drawn from one million T cells were considered underestimates.

Material: blood. This TCR was recovered from a woman under 30 in good health.

CDR3 sequence: CASSGGGPADTQYF. The CDR3 nucleotides read TGTGCCAGCAGCGGCGGGGGGCCCGCAGATACGCAGTATTTT. The chain is built from TRBV5-5 and TRBJ2-3; 8 positions match TRBD2. There are 14 residues in the CDR3. The J segment lost 4 bases and the V segment lost 4 bases, leaving 5 bases of the junction unmatched. CDR1 and CDR2 from the germline V gene are SGHKS and YYEKEE (reference sequence).